Each of the 3 T cell receptor beta chains below was sequenced from the same sample in a study of cytomegalovirus exposure and HLA in healthy donors. PCR amplification relied on 60 Vbeta primers (plus 13 Jbeta primers). TCRdb's table, derived via immunoSEQ multiplex PCR, lists solely in-frame clones and lacks some. The top ten hold about 0.58% of the sample, which has hundreds of thousands of clones, just under 85% seen once. The sample consisted of PBMCs. Receptors were obtained from a woman aged 40 to 50 in good health and CMV-seronegative.

This chain uses TRBV11-2 with TRBJ1-3; D not certain. The ends were cut back, 4 bases at V and 1 base at J, with 8 bases in the middle. The CDR3 loop spans 14 amino acids. Germline loops: CDR1 SGHAT, CDR2 FQNNGV. The CDR3 nucleotides are TGTGCCAGCAGCTCAGCGGGGTCTGGAAACACCATATATTTT. It is translated as CASSSAGSGNTIYF.

CDR3 in amino acids: CASSEMWGRRETQYF. The CDR3, as DNA: TGTGCCAGCAGTGAAATGTGGGGGCGTAGGGAGACCCAGTACTTC. The rearrangement uses TRBV2 and TRBJ2-5; weak D call: TRBD1 (6 bases). This CDR3 has 15 amino acids. V dropped 2 bases and J dropped 5 bases, with 15 bases sitting between them. Germline loops: CDR1 SNHLY, CDR2 FYNNEI.

This clone was seen a few times. The J gene is TRBJ1-1, the V gene TRBV6-5, with 10 bases lining up with TRBD1. Trimming took 8 bases from V and 11 from J; bases not matched to a gene: 8. CDR1 MNHEY and CDR2 SVGAGI come from the germline V gene. CDR3 size: 12 residues. Here the CDR3 reads CASYDRGRVAFF. The CDR3 nucleotides read TGTGCCAGCTATGACAGGGGGCGCGTTGCTTTCTTT.